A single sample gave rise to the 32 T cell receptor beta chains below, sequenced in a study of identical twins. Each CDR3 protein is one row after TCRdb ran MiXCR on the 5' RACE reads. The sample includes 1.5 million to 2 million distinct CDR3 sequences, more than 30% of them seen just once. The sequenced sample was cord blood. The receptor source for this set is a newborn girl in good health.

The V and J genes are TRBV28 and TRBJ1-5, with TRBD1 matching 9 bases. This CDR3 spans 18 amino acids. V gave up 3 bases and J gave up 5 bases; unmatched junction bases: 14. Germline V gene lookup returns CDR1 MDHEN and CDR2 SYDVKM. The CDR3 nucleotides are TGTGCCAGCAGTTTTTGGCCCTCCGACAGGGGGAGTTATCAGCCCCAGCATTTT. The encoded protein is CASSFWPSDRGSYQPQHF.

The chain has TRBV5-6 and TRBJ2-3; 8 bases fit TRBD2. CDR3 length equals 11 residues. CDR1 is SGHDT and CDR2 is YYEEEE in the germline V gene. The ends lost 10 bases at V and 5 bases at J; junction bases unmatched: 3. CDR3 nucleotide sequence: TGTGCCGCCGGGGGGGGAGATACGCAGTATTTT. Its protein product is CAAGGGDTQYF.

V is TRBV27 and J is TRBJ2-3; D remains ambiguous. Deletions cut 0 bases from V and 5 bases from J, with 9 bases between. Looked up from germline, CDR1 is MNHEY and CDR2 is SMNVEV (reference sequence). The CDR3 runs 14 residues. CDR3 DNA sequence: TGTGCCAGCAGTTTATCGACGTGGCAAGATACGCAGTATTTT. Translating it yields CASSLSTWQDTQYF.

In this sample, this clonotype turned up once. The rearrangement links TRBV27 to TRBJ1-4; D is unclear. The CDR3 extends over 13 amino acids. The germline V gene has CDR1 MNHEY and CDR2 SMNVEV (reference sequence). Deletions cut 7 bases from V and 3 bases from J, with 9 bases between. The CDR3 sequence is CASKGWPNEKLFF. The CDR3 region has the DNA TGTGCCAGCAAGGGCTGGCCTAATGAAAAACTGTTTTTT.

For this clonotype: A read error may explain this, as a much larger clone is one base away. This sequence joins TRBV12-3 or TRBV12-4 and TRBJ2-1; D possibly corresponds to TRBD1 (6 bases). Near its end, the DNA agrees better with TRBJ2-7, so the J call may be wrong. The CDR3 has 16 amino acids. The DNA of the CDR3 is TGTGCCAGCAGTTTGGGACACCCGAGCTCCTACAATGAGCAGTACTTC. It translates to CASSLGHPSSYNEQYF.

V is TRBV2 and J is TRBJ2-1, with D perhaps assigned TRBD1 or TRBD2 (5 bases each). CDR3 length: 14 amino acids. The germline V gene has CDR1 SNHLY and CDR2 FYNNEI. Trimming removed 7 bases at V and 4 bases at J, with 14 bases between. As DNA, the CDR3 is TGTGCCAGCACATCCCCGGGACGGTACAATGAGCAGTTCTTC. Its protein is CASTSPGRYNEQFF.

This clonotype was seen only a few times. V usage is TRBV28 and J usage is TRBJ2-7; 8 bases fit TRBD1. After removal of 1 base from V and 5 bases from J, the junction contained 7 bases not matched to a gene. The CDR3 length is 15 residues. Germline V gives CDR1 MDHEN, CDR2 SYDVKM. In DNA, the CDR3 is TGTGCCAGCAGTTTATACGGACAGGGTGTCGACGAGCAGTACTTC. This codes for CASSLYGQGVDEQYF.

CDR3: CSARPPARVLGYTF. The CDR3 DNA is TGCAGTGCTAGACCCCCGGCCAGAGTCCTTGGCTACACCTTC. V is TRBV20-1 and J is TRBJ1-2; D not certain. The CDR3 consists of 14 residues. With 2 bases removed from V and 7 bases from J, the gap between germline ends came to 17 bases. Germline V gene data show CDR1 as DFQATT and CDR2 as SNEGSKA (reference sequence).

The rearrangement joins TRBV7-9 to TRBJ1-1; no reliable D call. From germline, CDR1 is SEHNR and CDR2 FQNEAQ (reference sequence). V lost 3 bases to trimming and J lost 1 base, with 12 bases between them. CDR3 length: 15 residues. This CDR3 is CASSFARQANTEAFF. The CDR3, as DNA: TGTGCCAGCAGCTTCGCGCGGCAGGCGAACACTGAAGCTTTCTTT.

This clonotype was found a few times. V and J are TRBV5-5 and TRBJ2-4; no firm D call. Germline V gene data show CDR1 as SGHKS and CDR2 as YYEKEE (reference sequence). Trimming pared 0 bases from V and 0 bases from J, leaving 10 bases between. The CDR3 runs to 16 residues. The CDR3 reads CASSLEGVTAKNIQYF. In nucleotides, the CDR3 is TGTGCCAGCAGCTTGGAGGGCGTTACAGCCAAAAACATTCAGTACTTC. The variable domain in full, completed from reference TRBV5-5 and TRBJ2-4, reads DAGVTQSPTHLIKTRGQQVTLRCSPISGHKSVSWYQQVLGQGPQFIFQYYEKEERGRGNFPDRFSARQFPNYSSELNVNALLLGDSALYLCASSLEGVTAKNIQYFGAGTRLSVL.

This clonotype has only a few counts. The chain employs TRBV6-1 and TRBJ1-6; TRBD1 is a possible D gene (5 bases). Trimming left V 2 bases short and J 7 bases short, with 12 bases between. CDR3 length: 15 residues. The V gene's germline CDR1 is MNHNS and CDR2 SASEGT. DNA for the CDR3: TGTGCCAGCAGTGAATTCGAGGGGCAGAATTCACCCCTCCACTTT. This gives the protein CASSEFEGQNSPLHF.

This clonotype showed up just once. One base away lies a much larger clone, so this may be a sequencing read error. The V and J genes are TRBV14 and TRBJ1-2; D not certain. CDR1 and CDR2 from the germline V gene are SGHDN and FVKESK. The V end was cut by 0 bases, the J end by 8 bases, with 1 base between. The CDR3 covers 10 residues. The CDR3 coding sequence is TGTGCCAGCAGCCAAGAAGGCTACACCTTC. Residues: CASSQEGYTF.

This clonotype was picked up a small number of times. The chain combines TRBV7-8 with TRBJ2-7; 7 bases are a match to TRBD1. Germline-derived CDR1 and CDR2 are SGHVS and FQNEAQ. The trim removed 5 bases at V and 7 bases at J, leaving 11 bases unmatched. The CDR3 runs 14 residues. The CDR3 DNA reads TGTGCCAGCAGCCCTAGGACAGGAGGAGATGAGCAGTACTTC. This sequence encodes CASSPRTGGDEQYF.

CDR3 sequence reads: CASSSSTSPYEQYF. CDR3 in DNA: TGTGCCAGCAGTTCCTCTACATCCCCCTACGAGCAGTACTTC. The J gene is TRBJ2-7, the V gene TRBV27; no clear D gene. Germline values: CDR1 MNHEY, CDR2 SMNVEV (reference sequence). The length of the CDR3 is 14 residues. Trimming removed 4 bases at V and 2 bases at J, with 12 bases between.

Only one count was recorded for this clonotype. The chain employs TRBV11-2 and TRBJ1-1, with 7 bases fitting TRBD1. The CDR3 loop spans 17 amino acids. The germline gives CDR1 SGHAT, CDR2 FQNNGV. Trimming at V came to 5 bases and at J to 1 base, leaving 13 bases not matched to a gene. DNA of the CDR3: TGTGCCAGCAGCCCGATATCCCGCCGGGACAGGAACACTGAAGCTTTCTTT. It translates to CASSPISRRDRNTEAFF. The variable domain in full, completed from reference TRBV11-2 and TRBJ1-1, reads EAGVAQSPRYKIIEKRQSVAFWCNPISGHATLYWYQQILGQGPKLLIQFQNNGVVDDSQLPKDRFSAERLKGVDSTLKIQPAKLEDSAVYLCASSPISRRDRNTEAFFGQGTRLTVV.

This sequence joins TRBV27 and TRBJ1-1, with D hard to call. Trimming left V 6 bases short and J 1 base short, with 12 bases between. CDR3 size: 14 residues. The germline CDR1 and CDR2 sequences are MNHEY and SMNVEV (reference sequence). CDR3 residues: CASSQNPSNTEAFF. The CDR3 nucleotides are TGTGCCAGCAGCCAAAACCCATCGAACACTGAAGCTTTCTTT.

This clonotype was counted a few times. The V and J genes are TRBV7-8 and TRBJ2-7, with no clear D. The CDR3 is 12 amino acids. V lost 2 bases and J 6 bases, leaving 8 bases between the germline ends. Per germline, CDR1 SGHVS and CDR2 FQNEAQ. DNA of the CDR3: TGTGCCAGCAGCTTACGAAGGGCCGAGCAGTACTTC. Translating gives CASSLRRAEQYF.

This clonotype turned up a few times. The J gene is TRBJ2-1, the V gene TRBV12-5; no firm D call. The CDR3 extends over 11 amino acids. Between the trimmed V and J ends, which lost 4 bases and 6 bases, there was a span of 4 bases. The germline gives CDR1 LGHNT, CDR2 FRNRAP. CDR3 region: CASGSGNEQFF. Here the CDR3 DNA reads TGTGCTAGTGGTTCAGGCAATGAGCAGTTCTTC. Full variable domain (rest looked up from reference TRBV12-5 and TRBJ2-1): DARVTQTPRHKVTEMGQEVTMRCQPILGHNTVFWYRQTMMQGLELLAYFRNRAPLDDSGMPKDRFSAEMPDATLATLKIQPSEPRDSAVYFCASGSGNEQFFGPGTRLTVL.

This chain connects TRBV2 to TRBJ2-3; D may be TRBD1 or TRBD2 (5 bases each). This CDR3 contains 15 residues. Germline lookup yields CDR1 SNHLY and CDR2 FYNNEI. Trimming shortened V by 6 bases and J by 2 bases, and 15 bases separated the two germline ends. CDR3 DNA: TGTGCCAGCAGACGGGACCTGAGCTTCACAGATACGCAGTATTTT. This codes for CASRRDLSFTDTQYF.

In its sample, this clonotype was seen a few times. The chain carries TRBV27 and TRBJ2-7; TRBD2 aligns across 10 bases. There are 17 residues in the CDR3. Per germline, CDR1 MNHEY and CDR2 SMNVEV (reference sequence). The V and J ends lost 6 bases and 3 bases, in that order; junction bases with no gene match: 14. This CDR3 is CASSPLGLAGVVYEQYF. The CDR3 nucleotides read TGTGCCAGCAGCCCCCTCGGGCTAGCGGGAGTAGTCTACGAGCAGTACTTC.

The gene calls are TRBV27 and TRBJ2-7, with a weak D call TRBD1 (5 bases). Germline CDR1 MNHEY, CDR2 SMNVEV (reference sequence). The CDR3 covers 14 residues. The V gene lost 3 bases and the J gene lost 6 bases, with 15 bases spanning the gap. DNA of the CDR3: TGTGCCAGCAGTTTCTTAACAGGTGGGGCCGAGCAGTACTTC. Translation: CASSFLTGGAEQYF.

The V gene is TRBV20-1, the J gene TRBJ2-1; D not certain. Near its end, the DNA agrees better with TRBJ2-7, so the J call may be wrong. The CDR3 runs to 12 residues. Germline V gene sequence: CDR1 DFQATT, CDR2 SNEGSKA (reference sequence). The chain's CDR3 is CSARDWINEQYF. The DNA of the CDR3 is TGCAGTGCTAGAGATTGGATTAATGAGCAGTACTTC.

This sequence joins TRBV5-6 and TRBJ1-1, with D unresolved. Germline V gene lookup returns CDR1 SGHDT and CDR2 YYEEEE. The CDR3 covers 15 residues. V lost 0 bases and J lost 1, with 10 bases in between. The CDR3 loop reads CASSLAQITNTEAFF. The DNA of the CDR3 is TGTGCCAGCAGCTTGGCCCAGATAACGAACACTGAAGCTTTCTTT.

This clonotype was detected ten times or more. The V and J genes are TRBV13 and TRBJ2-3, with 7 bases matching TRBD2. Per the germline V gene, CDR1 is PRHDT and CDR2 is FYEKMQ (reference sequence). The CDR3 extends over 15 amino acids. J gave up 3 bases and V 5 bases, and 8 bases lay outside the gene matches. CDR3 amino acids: CASSLQLASTDTQYF. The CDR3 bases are TGTGCCAGCAGCCTCCAACTAGCGTCAACAGATACGCAGTATTTT.

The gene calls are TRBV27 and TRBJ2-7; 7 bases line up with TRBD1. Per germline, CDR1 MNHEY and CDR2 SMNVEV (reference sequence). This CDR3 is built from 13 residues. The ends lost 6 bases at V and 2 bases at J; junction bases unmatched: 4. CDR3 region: CASRFQGAYEQYF. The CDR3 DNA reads TGTGCCAGCAGATTCCAGGGGGCCTACGAGCAGTACTTC.

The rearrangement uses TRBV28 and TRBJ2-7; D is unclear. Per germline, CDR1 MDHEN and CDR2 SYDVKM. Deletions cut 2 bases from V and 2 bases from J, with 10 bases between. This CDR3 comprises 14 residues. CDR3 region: CASSLDVSTYEQYF. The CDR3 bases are TGTGCCAGCAGTTTAGATGTGAGCACCTACGAGCAGTACTTC.

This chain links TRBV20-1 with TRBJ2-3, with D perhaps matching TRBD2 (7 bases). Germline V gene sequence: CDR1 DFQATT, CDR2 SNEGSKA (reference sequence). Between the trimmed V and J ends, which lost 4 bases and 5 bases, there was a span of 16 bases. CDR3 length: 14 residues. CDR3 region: CSAIGGGAEDTQYF. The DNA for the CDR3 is TGCAGTGCTATCGGAGGGGGGGCCGAAGATACGCAGTATTTT.

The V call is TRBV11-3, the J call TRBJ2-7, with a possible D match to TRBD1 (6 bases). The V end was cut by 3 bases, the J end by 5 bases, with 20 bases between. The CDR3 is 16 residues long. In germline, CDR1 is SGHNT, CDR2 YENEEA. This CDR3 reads CASSFSDPQGCNEQYF. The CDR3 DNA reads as TGTGCCAGCAGCTTCTCCGACCCACAGGGTTGCAACGAGCAGTACTTC.

Written as DNA, the CDR3 is TGTGCCAGCAGCTCCCCGGAAGGTCAAGAGACCCAGTACTTC. Its protein is CASSSPEGQETQYF. The gene calls are TRBV11-2 and TRBJ2-5, with D uncertain. Deletions cut 4 bases from V and 2 bases from J, with 11 bases between. This CDR3 has 14 amino acids. Germline values: CDR1 SGHAT, CDR2 FQNNGV.

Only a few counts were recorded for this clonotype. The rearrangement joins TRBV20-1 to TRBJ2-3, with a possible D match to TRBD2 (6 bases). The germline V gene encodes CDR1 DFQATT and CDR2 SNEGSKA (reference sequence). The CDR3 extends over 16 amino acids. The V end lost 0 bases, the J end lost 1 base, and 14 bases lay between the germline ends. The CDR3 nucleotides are TGCAGTGCTAGAGACCCGACTAAGCGGGGCACAGATACGCAGTATTTT. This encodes CSARDPTKRGTDTQYF.

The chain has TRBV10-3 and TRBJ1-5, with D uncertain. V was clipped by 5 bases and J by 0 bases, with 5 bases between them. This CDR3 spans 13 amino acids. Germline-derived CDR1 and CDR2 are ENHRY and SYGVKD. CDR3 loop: CAISTNSNQPQHF. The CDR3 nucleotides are TGTGCCATCAGTACCAATAGCAATCAGCCCCAGCATTTT.

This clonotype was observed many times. CDR3: CASSSIRDLLDLSGANVLTF. In DNA form, the CDR3 reads TGCGCCAGCAGCTCGATCAGGGATCTCCTTGACCTCTCTGGGGCCAACGTCCTGACTTTC. The V and J genes are TRBV5-1 and TRBJ2-6; D is possibly TRBD1 (5 bases). Germline CDR1 reads SGHRS; CDR2 reads YFSETQ. The CDR3 sequence is 20 residues long. Trimming stripped 3 bases from V and 0 bases from J, with 22 bases between.